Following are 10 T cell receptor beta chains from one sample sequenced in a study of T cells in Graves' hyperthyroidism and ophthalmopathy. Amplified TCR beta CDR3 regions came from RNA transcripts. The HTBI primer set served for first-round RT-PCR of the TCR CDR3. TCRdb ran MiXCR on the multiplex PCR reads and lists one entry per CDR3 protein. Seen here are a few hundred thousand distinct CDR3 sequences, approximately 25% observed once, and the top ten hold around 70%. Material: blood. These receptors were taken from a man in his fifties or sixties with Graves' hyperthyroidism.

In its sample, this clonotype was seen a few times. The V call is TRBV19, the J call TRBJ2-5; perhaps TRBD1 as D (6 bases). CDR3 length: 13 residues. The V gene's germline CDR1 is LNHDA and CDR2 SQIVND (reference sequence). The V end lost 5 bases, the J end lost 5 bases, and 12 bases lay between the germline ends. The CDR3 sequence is CASSATGWETQYF. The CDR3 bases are TGTGCCAGTAGTGCCACAGGGTGGGAGACCCAGTACTTC. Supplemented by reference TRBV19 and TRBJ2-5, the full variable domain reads DGGITQSPKYLFRKEGQNVTLSCEQNLNHDAMYWYRQDPGQGLRLIYYSQIVNDFQKGDIAEGYSVSREKKESFPLTVTSAQKNPTAFYLCASSATGWETQYFGPGTRLLVL.

CDR3 sequence reads: CASSSTGSNEKLFF. The CDR3 region has the DNA TGCGCCAGCAGCTCGACAGGGTCTAATGAAAAACTGTTTTTT. V and J are TRBV5-1 and TRBJ1-4, with 7 nucleotides matching TRBD1. CDR1 and CDR2 from the germline V gene are SGHRS and YFSETQ. Trimming at V came to 3 bases and at J to 3 bases, leaving 2 bases not matched to a gene. The CDR3 loop spans 14 amino acids.

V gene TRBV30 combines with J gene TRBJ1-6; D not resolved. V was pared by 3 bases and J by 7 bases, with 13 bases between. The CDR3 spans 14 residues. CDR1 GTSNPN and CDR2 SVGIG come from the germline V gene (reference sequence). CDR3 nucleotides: TGTGCCTGGAGCTTCGGAAGGACCAATTCACCCCTCCACTTT. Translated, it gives CAWSFGRTNSPLHF.

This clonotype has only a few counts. The CDR3 protein is CASSRAGGVGEQYF. CDR3 bases: TGTGCCAGCAGTAGAGCGGGAGGGGTGGGCGAGCAGTACTTC. The chain employs TRBV27 and TRBJ2-7, with TRBD2 matching over 10 bases. The CDR3 runs to 14 residues. Germline assignment: CDR1 MNHEY and CDR2 SMNVEV (reference sequence). V dropped 5 bases and J dropped 6; count of bases not matched to a gene: 7.

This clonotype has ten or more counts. CDR3 protein: CSARENKGGSNQPQHF. The CDR3 nucleotides are TGCAGTGCTAGAGAAAATAAAGGGGGCAGCAATCAGCCCCAGCATTTT. This chain joins TRBV20-1 and TRBJ1-5; 7 bases are a match to TRBD1. The ends lost 0 bases at V and 1 base at J; junction bases unmatched: 6. Germline CDR1 DFQATT, CDR2 SNEGSKA (reference sequence). The CDR3 contains 16 residues.

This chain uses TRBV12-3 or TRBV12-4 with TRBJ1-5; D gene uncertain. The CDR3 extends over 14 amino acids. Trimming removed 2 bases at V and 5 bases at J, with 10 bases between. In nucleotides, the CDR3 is TGTGCCAGCAGTTTAACCGGGTTAGATCAGCCCCAGCATTTT. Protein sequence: CASSLTGLDQPQHF.

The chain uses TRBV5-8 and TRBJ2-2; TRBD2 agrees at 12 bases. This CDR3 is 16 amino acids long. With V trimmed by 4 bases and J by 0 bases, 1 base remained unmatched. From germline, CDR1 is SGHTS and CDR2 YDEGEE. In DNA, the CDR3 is TGTGCCAGCAGCAGACTAGCGGGAGCGAACACCGGGGAGCTGTTTTTT. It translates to CASSRLAGANTGELFF.

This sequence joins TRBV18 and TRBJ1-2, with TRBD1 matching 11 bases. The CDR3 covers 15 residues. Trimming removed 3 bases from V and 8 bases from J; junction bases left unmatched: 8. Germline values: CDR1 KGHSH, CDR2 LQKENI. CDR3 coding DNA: TGTGCCAGCTCACCCAGGACAGGGGGCGTAGACGGCTACACCTTC. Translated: CASSPRTGGVDGYTF.

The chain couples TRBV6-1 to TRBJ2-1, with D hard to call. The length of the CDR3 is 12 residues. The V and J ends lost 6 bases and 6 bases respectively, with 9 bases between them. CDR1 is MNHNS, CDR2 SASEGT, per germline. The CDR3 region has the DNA TGTGCCAGCAGCTGGGCTGGCAATGAGCAGTTCTTC. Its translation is CASSWAGNEQFF.

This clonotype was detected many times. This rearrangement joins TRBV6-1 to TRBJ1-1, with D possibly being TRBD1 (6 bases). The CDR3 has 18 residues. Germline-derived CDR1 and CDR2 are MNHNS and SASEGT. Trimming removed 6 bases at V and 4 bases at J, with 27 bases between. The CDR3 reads CASRRPSLGGRSGTEAFF. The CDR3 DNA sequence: TGTGCCAGCAGAAGGCCCAGTTTGGGGGGCAGGTCGGGCACTGAAGCTTTCTTT.